This T cell receptor beta chain was captured in a study of Ad26.COV2.S vaccination and SARS-CoV-2 variants (dated by TCRdb to 2020 to 2023). In terms of the full investigation: Vaccine-arm donors came from COV1001, a multicentre, randomized, double-blind, placebo-controlled phase I-IIa trial of Ad26.COV2.S in healthy adults. Investigators did not know the trial group allocation while performing experiments and assessing outcomes. Trial participants were randomized into five groups of five, in which low-dose or high-dose Ad26.COV2.S was given once or twice, or placebo was given on both occasions. The TCR-sequenced set comprised around 30 samples: some 20 Ad26.COV2.S vaccine recipients, 5 placebo recipients and 8 SARS-CoV-2 convalescent individuals. Sequencing of the TCRbeta repertoire served to evaluate the specificity and breadth of SARS-CoV-2-reactive T cell receptors following Ad26.COV2.S vaccination. Ad26.COV2.S was administered intramuscularly at a dose of 5x10^10 or 1x10^11 viral particles, either as one shot or as two shots given 56 days apart.

Per the publication, the treatment or condition label means: about 20 received Ad26.COV2.S at low or high dose, single or two shots; about 5 received placebo; per-sample allocation not given. For vaccine and placebo recipients, the sequenced repertoires came from samples collected on day 63 after the first injection. Between 29 July and 7 August 2020, Cohort 1b enrolled 25 adults aged 18-55 years at one site in Boston, USA. Ad26.COV2.S was a replication-incompetent adenovirus type 26 vector that expressed a prefusion-stabilized SARS-CoV-2 spike protein derived from the original Wuhan strain. TCRbeta CDR3 regions were sequenced with the immunoSEQ Assay. After extraction, genomic DNA underwent amplification by bias-controlled multiplex PCR, followed by high-throughput sequencing. In the original analysis: To quantify the absolute abundance of each unique TCRbeta CDR3 region, sequences were collapsed and filtered. T cell fraction was estimated by normalizing TCRbeta template counts to usable DNA, which was measured by amplifying reference genes present in all nucleated cells. Repertoire TCRs were annotated as SARS-CoV-2-specific when V gene, CDR3 amino acid sequence and J gene were exactly matched to a known reactive TCR set. The reference SARS-CoV-2 TCR set was derived from MIRA and filtered for enrichment in COVID-19-positive ImmuneCODE repertoires, a step that removed public or cross-reactive TCRs. Drawing on the MIRA antigens, annotated TCRs were analysed further at the level of specific ORF or position within ORF. Breadth was defined as annotated unique rearrangements over total unique productive rearrangements; depth was the summed frequency of those rearrangements. Two-sided Wilcoxon rank-sum tests were used to compare TCR breadth between groups. Sourced from immuneACCESS, this table was stored by TCRdb with only in-frame sequences that have V and J called. A share of the clones is absent; for the studies checked, an unresolved V gene accounts for under half, and the remainder has no known explanation. That table supplies the V and J calls and clone size; D and trimming were determined from the DNA. The sample records 450,000 to 550,000 clones, around 89% of which are singletons. 1.5% to 2% of the sample is in the top ten clones.

The research as a whole found: After vaccination, spike-specific CD8+ and CD4+ T cell responses were reported to show substantial breadth. The study was not powered for comparison of responses between vaccine doses or regimens. According to the authors, total T cell responses may have been underestimated by the TCR breadth and depth analyses. Vaccine and placebo recipients had similar non-spike TCR breadth, a finding consistent with the vaccine containing only spike. Spike-specific TCR breadth was higher in Ad26.COV2.S recipients than in placebo recipients (P = 0.0014).

For this clone: No antigen is known for it. Base quality data are lacking; no much larger clone is found one base away.

CDR3 length: 16 amino acids, cysteine to phenylalanine. The retained sequence is limited to the CDR3, 48 bases, with the frame set at the first base. Based on the germline V gene, the CDR1 and CDR2 sequences are SGHTA and FQGNSA. Relative to germline, V is 0 bases shorter and J is 0 bases shorter, with 9 bases between their ends. The sequence links TRBV7-2 to TRBJ1-3; the D gene is unclear. The sample was peripheral blood, taken in a trial of Ad26.COV2.S vaccine versus placebo. The receptor was derived from a person aged 18-60 years who received the Ad26.COV2.S COVID-19 vaccine or a placebo. Here is the DNA: TGTGCCAGCAGCTTAGCTCTGGCGAGCTCTGGAAACACCATATATTTT. Its protein product is CASSLALASSGNTIYF.